These 28 T cell receptor beta chains came from one sample sequenced in a study of blood T cell repertoires in COVID-19. The table came from immunoSEQ multiplex PCR; TCRdb's copy has only in-frame clones and leaves some out. In the table there are roughly 73,000 clones, roughly nine tenths of which are singletons. Sequencing used peripheral blood. The receptors were sampled from a man in his fifties with acute or convalescent COVID-19.

This clone has only one observation. V gene TRBV5-1 combines with J gene TRBJ2-3, with 8 bases fitting TRBD1. This CDR3 contains 15 residues. V was clipped by 0 bases and J by 11 bases; unmatched bases: 11. Germline V lookup: CDR1 SGHRS, CDR2 YFSETQ. The CDR3, as DNA: TGCGCCAGCAGCTTGGCGGGACAGGCCGCCCAGGGGCAGTATTTT. Its protein product is CASSLAGQAAQGQYF.

V usage is TRBV5-6 and J usage is TRBJ2-1, with D possibly TRBD2 on 5 matching bases. CDR3 size: 13 residues. Looked up from germline, CDR1 is SGHDT and CDR2 is YYEEEE. The V and J ends lost 1 base and 10 bases respectively, with 12 bases between them. The CDR3 here is CASSLTRKGEQFF. The CDR3 DNA reads as TGTGCCAGCAGCTTGACTAGAAAAGGGGAGCAGTTCTTC.

The chain has TRBV19 and TRBJ2-3; weak D call: TRBD1 (5 bases). Per the germline V gene, CDR1 is LNHDA and CDR2 is SQIVND (reference sequence). This CDR3 region has 13 residues. The V end was cut by 5 bases, the J end by 1 base, with 7 bases between. In DNA form, the CDR3 reads TGTGCCAGTAGTGGACAAGGCACAGATACGCAGTATTTT. This encodes CASSGQGTDTQYF.

The J gene is TRBJ1-2, the V gene TRBV18, with TRBD1 as a possible D gene (6 bases). This CDR3 is built from 13 residues. Germline V gene sequence: CDR1 KGHSH, CDR2 LQKENI. V was cut by 7 bases and J by 3 bases, with 12 bases left in between. CDR3 coding DNA: TGTGCCAGCTTCCTAGGGGGGGACTATGGCTACACCTTC. It is translated as CASFLGGDYGYTF.

This clone was detected only once. Compared with germline, one end of the junction differs, possibly owing to a read error. V usage is TRBV19 and J usage is TRBJ2-2; maybe TRBD2 (6 bases). This CDR3 contains 15 residues. Germline values: CDR1 LNHDA, CDR2 SQIVND (reference sequence). The CDR3 loop is CASSIDLRGGGELLF. Here the CDR3 DNA reads TGTGCCAGTAGTATAGATCTTCGCGGTGGCGGGGAGCTGCTTTTT.

The rearrangement joins TRBV27 to TRBJ1-6; 8 nucleotides align to TRBD1. This CDR3 is 15 amino acids long. V was clipped by 5 bases and J by 6 bases; unmatched bases: 6. CDR1 is MNHEY, CDR2 SMNVEV, per germline (reference sequence). The CDR3 region has the DNA TGTGCCAGCAGTAAAGGACAGGGAGGTAATTCACCCCTCCACTTT. Protein product: CASSKGQGGNSPLHF.

This clone was detected only once. This chain uses TRBV2 with TRBJ1-6, with D possibly matching TRBD1 (5 bases). Germline CDR1 and CDR2: SNHLY and FYNNEI. This CDR3 contains 16 residues. V shed 4 bases and J shed 8 bases, with 18 bases lying between them. CDR3 sequence: CASSVMGGLGDSPLHF. The CDR3 DNA is TGTGCCAGCAGTGTCATGGGAGGCTTGGGGGATTCACCCCTCCACTTT.

The chain employs TRBV27 and TRBJ1-2; 12 nucleotides match TRBD1. Germline values: CDR1 MNHEY, CDR2 SMNVEV (reference sequence). With V trimmed by 5 bases and J by 3 bases, 4 bases remained unmatched. This CDR3 has 15 residues. The CDR3 is CASSPGTGGYYGYTF. Written as DNA, the CDR3 is TGTGCCAGCAGTCCAGGGACAGGGGGCTACTATGGCTACACCTTC.

V and J are TRBV19 and TRBJ1-3, with D perhaps TRBD1 (5 bases). Per germline, CDR1 LNHDA and CDR2 SQIVND (reference sequence). The V end was cut by 7 bases, the J end by 2 bases, with 18 bases between. The CDR3 is 16 residues long. The CDR3 reads CASTPVAGFAGNTIYF. CDR3 sequence (DNA): TGTGCCAGTACCCCTGTGGCAGGGTTCGCTGGAAACACCATATATTTT.

The CDR3 loop is CSVVEGVQETQYF. The CDR3 coding sequence is TGCAGCGTTGTTGAGGGGGTCCAAGAGACCCAGTACTTC. V gene TRBV29-1 combines with J gene TRBJ2-5; perhaps TRBD1 as D (6 bases). This CDR3 is 13 amino acids long. The germline gives CDR1 SQVTM, CDR2 ANQGSEA. The V end was cut by 4 bases, the J end by 1 base, with 10 bases between.

The V gene is TRBV4-1, the J gene TRBJ2-3; 8 positions match TRBD1. The germline V gene encodes CDR1 MGHRA and CDR2 YSYEKL. The CDR3 extends over 18 amino acids. V lost 0 bases and J lost 2; bases outside the gene matches: 10. The CDR3 DNA reads as TGCGCCAGCAGCCAAGAGGCAGGGGGCGGAAGGACCACAGATACGCAGTATTTT. Translation: CASSQEAGGGRTTDTQYF.

This chain uses TRBV9 with TRBJ2-7, with D possibly TRBD1 on 6 matching bases. The CDR3 has 14 amino acids. With 0 bases removed from V and 2 bases from J, the gap between germline ends came to 9 bases. Per germline, CDR1 SGDLS and CDR2 YYNGEE. The CDR3 nucleotides read TGTGCCAGCAGCGTAGGGGGGACACCCTACGAGCAGTACTTC. This translates into CASSVGGTPYEQYF.

This clone has just a few counts. J is TRBJ2-5 and V is TRBV5-4; D might be TRBD1 (7 bases). V shed 2 bases and J shed 5 bases, with 13 bases lying between them. Germline-derived CDR1 and CDR2 are SGHNT and YYREEE (reference sequence). The CDR3 is made up of 14 amino acids. Here the CDR3 reads CASSLGGRGETQYF. The DNA for the CDR3 is TGTGCCAGCAGCTTAGGGGGCCGGGGGGAGACCCAGTACTTC.

The chain joins TRBV6-6 to TRBJ2-4; D is undetermined. There are 14 residues in the CDR3. V lost 5 bases and J lost 8, with 16 bases in between. Germline V CDR1 and CDR2: MNHNY, SVGAGI (reference sequence). The CDR3, as DNA: TGTGCCAGCAGTACCAACCCCCCGCTAGACATTCAGTACTTC. Amino acid sequence: CASSTNPPLDIQYF.

The chain is built from TRBV5-1 and TRBJ2-6; 9 bases match TRBD1. Germline-derived CDR1 and CDR2 are SGHRS and YFSETQ. Losses at the gene ends were 0 bases for V and 1 base for J; bases not matched to a gene: 5. This CDR3 contains 18 residues. CDR3 bases: TGCGCCAGCAGCTTGGTGGGACAGGGTGGTTCTGGGGCCAACGTCCTGACTTTC. Its translation is CASSLVGQGGSGANVLTF.

The chain joins TRBV5-8 to TRBJ1-5; the match to TRBD1 covers 10 bases. CDR3 length: 17 residues. V shed 1 base and J 7 bases; nucleotides not matched to a gene: 11. Germline CDR1 is SGHTS and CDR2 is YDEGEE. The CDR3 sequence is CASSLRLGQGIGQPQHF. The CDR3 DNA is TGTGCCAGCAGCTTGCGATTGGGACAGGGGATTGGACAGCCCCAGCATTTT.

This clone was counted a single time. The J gene is TRBJ1-2, the V gene TRBV11-1; TRBD1 aligns across 9 bases. Germline trimming cut 7 bases from V and 5 bases from J; bases unmatched to any gene: 5. This CDR3 is 13 amino acids long. Germline loops: CDR1 SGHAT, CDR2 FQDESV (reference sequence). The CDR3: CASNTGQGYGYTF. DNA for the CDR3: TGTGCCAGCAACACGGGACAGGGTTATGGCTACACCTTC. Looking up the rest from reference TRBV11-1 and TRBJ1-2 gives the full variable domain: EAEVAQSPRYKITEKSQAVAFWCDPISGHATLYWYRQILGQGPELLVQFQDESVVDDSQLPKDRFSAERLKGVDSTLKIQPAELGDSAMYLCASNTGQGYGYTFGSGTRLTVV.

The chain joins TRBV13 to TRBJ1-1; D gene uncertain. This CDR3 is built from 16 residues. The germline V gene has CDR1 PRHDT and CDR2 FYEKMQ (reference sequence). V lost 6 bases and J 2 bases, leaving 19 bases between the germline ends. CDR3 in DNA: TGTGCCAGCAGAAAAATCGGGGAAACTGAAAACACTGAAGCTTTCTTT. It yields the protein CASRKIGETENTEAFF.

The chain links TRBV5-1 to TRBJ1-4; possibly TRBD1 for D (6 bases). The CDR3 consists of 19 residues. Germline loops: CDR1 SGHRS, CDR2 YFSETQ. The V end lost 4 bases, the J end lost 4 bases, and 26 bases lay between the germline ends. The CDR3 DNA is TGCGCCAGCAGCCTTTGGGGAGACCCACCACAGGGCCGTAATGAAAAACTGTTTTTT. Translated, it gives CASSLWGDPPQGRNEKLFF.

The chain employs TRBV11-2 and TRBJ1-1, with TRBD1 matching over 7 bases. The germline CDR1 and CDR2 sequences are SGHAT and FQNNGV. This CDR3 comprises 14 residues. The trim removed 3 bases at V and 0 bases at J, leaving 1 base unmatched. CDR3 sequence (DNA): TGTGCCAGCAGCTTGACAGGGATGAACACTGAAGCTTTCTTT. It specifies CASSLTGMNTEAFF. The full variable domain, its missing parts supplied by reference TRBV11-2 and TRBJ1-1, is EAGVAQSPRYKIIEKRQSVAFWCNPISGHATLYWYQQILGQGPKLLIQFQNNGVVDDSQLPKDRFSAERLKGVDSTLKIQPAKLEDSAVYLCASSLTGMNTEAFFGQGTRLTVV.

This chain links TRBV28 with TRBJ1-4; 8 bases map to TRBD1. CDR3 size: 17 residues. Trimming took 3 bases from V and 7 from J; bases not matched to a gene: 13. Germline values: CDR1 MDHEN, CDR2 SYDVKM. DNA of the CDR3: TGTGCCAGCAGTTTCTATCAGAGAGACAGGGGTTTTGAAAAACTGTTTTTT. Protein: CASSFYQRDRGFEKLFF.

CDR3 sequence reads: CASRGPWSEAFF. The CDR3 DNA follows: TGTGCCAGCAGGGGGCCTTGGAGTGAAGCTTTCTTT. The genes are TRBV5-4 and TRBJ1-1, with D maybe TRBD1 (5 bases). Germline CDR1 is SGHNT and CDR2 is YYREEE (reference sequence). The length of the CDR3 is 12 residues. Trimming stripped 5 bases from V and 7 bases from J, with 12 bases between.

The rearrangement joins TRBV30 to TRBJ2-1; the D gene is possibly TRBD1 (5 bases). In germline, CDR1 is GTSNPN, CDR2 SVGIG (reference sequence). The length of the CDR3 is 11 residues. Trimming left V 5 bases short and J 8 bases short, with 10 bases between. The CDR3 DNA follows: TGTGCCTGGGCAGGGATCGATGAGCAGTTCTTC. This translates into CAWAGIDEQFF.

The chain combines TRBV4-1 with TRBJ2-3, with a tentative D call TRBD2 (7 bases). The V end lost 3 bases, the J end lost 6 bases, and 16 bases lay between the germline ends. CDR3 length equals 15 residues. Germline loops: CDR1 MGHRA, CDR2 YSYEKL. The chain's CDR3 is CASSQLGTTGDTQYF. As DNA, the CDR3 is TGCGCCAGCAGCCAGCTGGGGACTACAGGGGATACGCAGTATTTT.

This chain joins TRBV28 and TRBJ2-3, with 10 bases fitting TRBD1. Germline CDR1 MDHEN, CDR2 SYDVKM. The CDR3 is 15 residues long. After removal of 7 bases from V and 5 bases from J, the junction contained 9 bases not matched to a gene. The DNA for the CDR3 is TGTGCCAGCACTCTCGACAGGGGGCGCGGAGATACGCAGTATTTT. It codes for CASTLDRGRGDTQYF.

V is TRBV5-1 and J is TRBJ1-6; 8 bases line up with TRBD1. Germline CDR1 and CDR2: SGHRS and YFSETQ. CDR3 length: 14 amino acids. The J segment lost 7 bases and the V segment lost 7 bases, leaving 7 bases of the junction unmatched. The CDR3 coding sequence is TGCGCCAGCCAGGACAGGGTAGGCAATTCACCCCTCCACTTT. Protein sequence: CASQDRVGNSPLHF.

The chain recombines TRBV6-5 with TRBJ1-5, with TRBD1 identical over 9 bases. CDR3 length: 14 amino acids. From germline, CDR1 is MNHEY and CDR2 SVGAGI. V was pared by 6 bases and J by 2 bases, with 2 bases of the junction left unmatched. The DNA of the CDR3 is TGTGCCAGCAGGACAGGGGGGGGCAATCAGCCCCAGCATTTT. This codes for CASRTGGGNQPQHF.

V gene TRBV27 combines with J gene TRBJ1-1; tentatively, D is TRBD1 (6 bases). CDR3 length: 14 residues. Trimming left V 7 bases short and J 1 base short, with 13 bases between. Germline CDR1 and CDR2: MNHEY and SMNVEV (reference sequence). The CDR3 here is CASKPGTPNTEAFF. DNA of the CDR3: TGTGCCAGCAAACCCGGGACACCGAACACTGAAGCTTTCTTT.